This TCR beta chain was captured in a study of T cells in tumors and immune-related adverse events. Assay: immunoSEQ multiplex PCR; the TCRdb copy retains only in-frame clones and omits some. The sample comprises around 10,000 clones, 85% to 95% of which are singletons, and around 1.5% rests with the top ten. The clonotype originates from a female donor with metastatic renal cell carcinoma. The starting material was lymph node tissue, obtained from a patient treated with anti-PD-1 therapy.

Here the CDR3 reads CASSPDPGLAGADIHYEQYF. The CDR3 DNA is TGTGCCAGCAGCCCTGACCCCGGACTAGCGGGAGCTGACATCCACTACGAGCAGTACTTC. The V gene is TRBV21-1, the J gene TRBJ2-7; the table's D gene call, TRBD2, was not cross checked with the DNA. TRBV21-1 is given as a pseudogene. CDR3 size: 20 residues.